This T cell receptor (beta chain) was sequenced in a study of blood T cells in healthy people across ages. Study-level findings and limits: Getting older went along with TCR beta diversity per million T cells dropping roughly linearly. Researchers report that TCR beta diversity correlated strongly with naive T cell percentage. The diversity estimates, figures obtained from one million T cells, were considered underestimates.

Primed by a sample-barcoded 5' primer and a J-beta primer mix, a second PCR proceeded for about 7 to 11 cycles. TCRdb called the 5' RACE reads again in MiXCR, with one record for every CDR3 protein. Of some 800,000 distinct CDR3 sequences listed, 44% are singletons. Trimming removed 6 bases from V and 3 bases from J, with 14 bases in between. Germline V gene lookup returns CDR1 MNHEY and CDR2 SVGEGT. The CDR3 is made up of 14 amino acids. Concerning this clonotype itself: Its antigen is not known.

The TCR originated in a man aged 55 to 70 in good health. Source material: blood. The rearrangement uses TRBV6-2 or TRBV6-3 and TRBJ2-5; possibly TRBD1 for D (6 bases). This CDR3 reads CASSAGEWKETQYF. CDR3 coding DNA: TGTGCCAGCAGCGCAGGGGAGTGGAAAGAGACCCAGTACTTC.